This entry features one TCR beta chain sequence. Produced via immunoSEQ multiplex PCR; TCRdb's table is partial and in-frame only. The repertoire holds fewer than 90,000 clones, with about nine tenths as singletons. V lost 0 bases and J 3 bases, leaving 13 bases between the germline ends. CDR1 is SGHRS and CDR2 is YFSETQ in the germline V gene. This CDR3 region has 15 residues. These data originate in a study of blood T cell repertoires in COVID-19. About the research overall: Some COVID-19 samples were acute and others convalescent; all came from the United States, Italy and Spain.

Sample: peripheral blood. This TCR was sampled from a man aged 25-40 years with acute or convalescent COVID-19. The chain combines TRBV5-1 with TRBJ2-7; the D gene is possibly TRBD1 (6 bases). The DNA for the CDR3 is TGCGCCAGCAGCTTGGCAGGGGACCCATACTACGAGCAGTACTTC. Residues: CASSLAGDPYYEQYF. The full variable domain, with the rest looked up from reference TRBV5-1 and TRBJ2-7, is KAGVTQTPRYLIKTRGQQVTLSCSPISGHRSVSWYQQTPGQGLQFLFEYFSETQRNKGNFPGRFSGRQFSNSRSEMNVSTLELGDSALYLCASSLAGDPYYEQYFGPGTRLTVT.